These 2 T cell receptor beta chains came from one sample sequenced in a study of tumor-infiltrating lymphocytes in primary liver carcinoma. The authors made TCR beta cDNA from approximately 500 ng total RNA with a constant-region primer. Libraries of TCR beta came from three nested multiplex PCR rounds with slightly modified ARM-PCR. In the first two PCR rounds, TRBV1-TRBV30 forward primers were paired with a C-beta reverse primer, and each round lasted approximately 9 cycles. Using its own MiXCR run on the multiplex PCR reads, TCRdb lists one record per CDR3 protein. The sample gives 52,000 or so distinct CDR3 sequences, about 80% of which show up once; 24% is in the top ten. Unsorted bulk tissue (roughly 20-31 mg) underwent RNA and DNA co-extraction. Input material: liver tumor tissue from sampling region 5. Subset meaning: tumor region T5, tumor centre. The receptors stem from a man between 35 and 55 years old with primary liver carcinoma and hepatitis B virus infection.

This clonotype was seen a few times. An end of the junction does not agree with germline; a read error may underlie this. CDR3 region: CTSSLHHRTNAGELFF. CDR3 in DNA: TGCACCAGCAGCTTACATCACAGGACGAACGCCGGGGAGCTGTTTTTT. The chain carries TRBV5-1 and TRBJ2-2; possible D gene TRBD1, 5 bases. Germline values: CDR1 SGHRS, CDR2 YFSETQ. CDR3 length: 16 amino acids. The full variable domain, in which reference TRBV5-1 and TRBJ2-2 provide the parts outside the CDR3, is KAGVTQTPRYLIKTRGQQVTLSCSPISGHRSVSWYQQTPGQGLQFLFEYFSETQRNKGNFPGRFSGRQFSNSRSEMNVSTLELGDSALYLCTSSLHHRTNAGELFFGEGSRLTVL.

In the case of this clonotype: One junction end disagrees with the germline gene, perhaps due to a read error. The V gene is TRBV6-2 or TRBV6-3, the J gene TRBJ2-5, with 9 positions matching TRBD2. The germline gives CDR1 MNHEY, CDR2 SVGEGT. This CDR3 has 16 amino acids. The CDR3 nucleotides are TGTGCCTGCAGTTGGCCTCGAGCGGGAGGAATGGGGACCCAGTACTTC. Protein sequence: CACSWPRAGGMGTQYF.